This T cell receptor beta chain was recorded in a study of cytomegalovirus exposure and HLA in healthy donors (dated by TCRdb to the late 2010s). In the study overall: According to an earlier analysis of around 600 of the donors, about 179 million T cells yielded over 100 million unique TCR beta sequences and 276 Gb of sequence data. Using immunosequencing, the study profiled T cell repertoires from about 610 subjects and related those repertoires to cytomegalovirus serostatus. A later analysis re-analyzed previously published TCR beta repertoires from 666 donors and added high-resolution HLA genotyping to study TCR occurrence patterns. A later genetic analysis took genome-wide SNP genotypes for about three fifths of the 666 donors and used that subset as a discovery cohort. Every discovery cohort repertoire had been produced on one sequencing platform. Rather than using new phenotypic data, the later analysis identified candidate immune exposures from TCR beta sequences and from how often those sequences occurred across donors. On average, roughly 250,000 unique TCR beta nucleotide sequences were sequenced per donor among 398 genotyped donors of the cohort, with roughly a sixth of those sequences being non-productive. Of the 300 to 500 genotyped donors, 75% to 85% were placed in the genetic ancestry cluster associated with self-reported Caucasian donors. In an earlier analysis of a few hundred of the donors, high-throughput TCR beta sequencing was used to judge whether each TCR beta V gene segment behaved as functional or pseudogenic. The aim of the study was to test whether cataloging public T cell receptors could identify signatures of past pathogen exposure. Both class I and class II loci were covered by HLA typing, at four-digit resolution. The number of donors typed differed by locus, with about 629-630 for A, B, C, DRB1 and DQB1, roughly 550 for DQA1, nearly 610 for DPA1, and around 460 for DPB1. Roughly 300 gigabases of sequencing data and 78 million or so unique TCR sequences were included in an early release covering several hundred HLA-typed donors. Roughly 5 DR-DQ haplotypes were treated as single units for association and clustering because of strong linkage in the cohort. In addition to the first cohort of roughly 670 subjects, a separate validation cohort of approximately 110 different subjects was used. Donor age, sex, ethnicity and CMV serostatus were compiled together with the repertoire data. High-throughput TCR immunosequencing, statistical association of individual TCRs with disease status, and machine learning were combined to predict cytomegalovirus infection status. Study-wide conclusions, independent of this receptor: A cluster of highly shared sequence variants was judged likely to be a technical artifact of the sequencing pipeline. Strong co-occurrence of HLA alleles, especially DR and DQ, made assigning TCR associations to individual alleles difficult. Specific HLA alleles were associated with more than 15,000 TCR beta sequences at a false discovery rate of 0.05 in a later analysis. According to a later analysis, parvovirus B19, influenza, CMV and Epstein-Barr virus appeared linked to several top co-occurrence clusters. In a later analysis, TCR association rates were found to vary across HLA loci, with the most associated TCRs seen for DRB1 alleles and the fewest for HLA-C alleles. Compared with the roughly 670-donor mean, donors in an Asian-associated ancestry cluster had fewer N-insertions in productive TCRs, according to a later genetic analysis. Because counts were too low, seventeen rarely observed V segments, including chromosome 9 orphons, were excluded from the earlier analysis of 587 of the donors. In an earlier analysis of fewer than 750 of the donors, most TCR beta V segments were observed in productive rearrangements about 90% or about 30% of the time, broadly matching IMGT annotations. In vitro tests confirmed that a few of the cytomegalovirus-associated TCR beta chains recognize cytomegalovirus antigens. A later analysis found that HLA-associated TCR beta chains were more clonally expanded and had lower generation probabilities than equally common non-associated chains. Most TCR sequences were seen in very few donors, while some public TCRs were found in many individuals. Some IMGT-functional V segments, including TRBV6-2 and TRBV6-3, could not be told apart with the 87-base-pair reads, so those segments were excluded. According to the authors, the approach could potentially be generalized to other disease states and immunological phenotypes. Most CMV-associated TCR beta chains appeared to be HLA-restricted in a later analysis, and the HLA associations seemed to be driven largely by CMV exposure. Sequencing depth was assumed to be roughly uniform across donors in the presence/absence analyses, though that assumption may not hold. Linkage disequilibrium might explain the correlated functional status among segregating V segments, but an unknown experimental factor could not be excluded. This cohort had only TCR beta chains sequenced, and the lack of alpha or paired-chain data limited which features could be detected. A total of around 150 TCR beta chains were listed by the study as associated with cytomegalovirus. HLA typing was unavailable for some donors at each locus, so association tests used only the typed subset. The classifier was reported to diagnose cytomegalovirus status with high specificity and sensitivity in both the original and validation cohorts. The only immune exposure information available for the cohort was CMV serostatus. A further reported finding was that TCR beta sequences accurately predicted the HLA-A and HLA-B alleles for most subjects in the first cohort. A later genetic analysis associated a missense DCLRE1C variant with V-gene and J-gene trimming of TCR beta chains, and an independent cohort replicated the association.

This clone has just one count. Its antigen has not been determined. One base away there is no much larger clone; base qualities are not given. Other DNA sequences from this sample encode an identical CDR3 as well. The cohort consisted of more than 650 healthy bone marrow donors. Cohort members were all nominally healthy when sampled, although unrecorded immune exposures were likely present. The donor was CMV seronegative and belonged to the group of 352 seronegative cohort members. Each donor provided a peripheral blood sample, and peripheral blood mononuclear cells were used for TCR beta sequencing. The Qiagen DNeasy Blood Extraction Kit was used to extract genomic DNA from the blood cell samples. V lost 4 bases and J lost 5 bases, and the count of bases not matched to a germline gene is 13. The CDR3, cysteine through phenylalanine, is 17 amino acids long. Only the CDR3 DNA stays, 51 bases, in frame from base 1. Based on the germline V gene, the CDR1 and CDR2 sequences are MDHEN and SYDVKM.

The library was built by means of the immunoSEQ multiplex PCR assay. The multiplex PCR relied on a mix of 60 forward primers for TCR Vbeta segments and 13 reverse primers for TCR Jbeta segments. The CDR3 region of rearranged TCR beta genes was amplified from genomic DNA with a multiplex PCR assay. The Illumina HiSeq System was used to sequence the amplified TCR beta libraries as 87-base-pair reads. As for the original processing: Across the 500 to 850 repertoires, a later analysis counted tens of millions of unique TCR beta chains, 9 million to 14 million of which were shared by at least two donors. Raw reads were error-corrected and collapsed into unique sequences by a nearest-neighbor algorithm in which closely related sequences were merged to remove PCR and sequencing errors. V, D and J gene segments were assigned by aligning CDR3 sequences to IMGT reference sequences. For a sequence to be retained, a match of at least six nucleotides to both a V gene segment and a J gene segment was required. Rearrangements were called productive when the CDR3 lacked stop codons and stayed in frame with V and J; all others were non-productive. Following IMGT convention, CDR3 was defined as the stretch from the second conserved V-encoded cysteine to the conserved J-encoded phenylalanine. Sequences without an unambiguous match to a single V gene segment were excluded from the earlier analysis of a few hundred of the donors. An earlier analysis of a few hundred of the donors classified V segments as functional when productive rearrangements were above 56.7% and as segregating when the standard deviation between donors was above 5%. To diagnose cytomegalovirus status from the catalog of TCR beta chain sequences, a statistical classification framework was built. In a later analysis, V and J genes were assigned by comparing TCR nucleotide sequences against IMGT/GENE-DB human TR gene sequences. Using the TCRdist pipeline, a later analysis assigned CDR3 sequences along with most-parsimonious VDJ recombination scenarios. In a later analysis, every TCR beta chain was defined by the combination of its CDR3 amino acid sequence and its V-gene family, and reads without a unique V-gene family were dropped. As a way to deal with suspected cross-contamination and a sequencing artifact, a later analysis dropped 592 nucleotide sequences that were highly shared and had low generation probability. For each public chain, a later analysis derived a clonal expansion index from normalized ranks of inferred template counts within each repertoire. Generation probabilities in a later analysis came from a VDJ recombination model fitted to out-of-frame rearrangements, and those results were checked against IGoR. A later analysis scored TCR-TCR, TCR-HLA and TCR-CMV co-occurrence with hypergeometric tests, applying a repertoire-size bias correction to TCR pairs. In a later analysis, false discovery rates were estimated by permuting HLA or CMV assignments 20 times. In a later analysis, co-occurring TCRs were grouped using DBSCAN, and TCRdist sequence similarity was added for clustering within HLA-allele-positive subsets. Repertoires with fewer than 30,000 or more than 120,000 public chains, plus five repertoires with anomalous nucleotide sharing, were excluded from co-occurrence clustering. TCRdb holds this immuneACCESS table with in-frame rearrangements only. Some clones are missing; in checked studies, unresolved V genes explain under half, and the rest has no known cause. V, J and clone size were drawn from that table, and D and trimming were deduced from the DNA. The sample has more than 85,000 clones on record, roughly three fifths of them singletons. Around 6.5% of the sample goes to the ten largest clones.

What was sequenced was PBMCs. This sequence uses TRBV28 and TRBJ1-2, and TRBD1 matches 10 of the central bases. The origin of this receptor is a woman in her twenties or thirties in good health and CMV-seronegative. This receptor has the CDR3 CASSSPGQGINGYGYTF. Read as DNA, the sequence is TGTGCCAGCAGTTCCCCGGGACAGGGGATAAACGGTTATGGCTACACCTTC.